One and the same sample provided the 25 T cell receptor beta chains below, sequenced in a study of breast tumors, draining lymph nodes, adjacent tissues. TCRdb called the multiplex PCR reads again in MiXCR, with one record for every CDR3 protein. The sample consists of around 170,000 distinct CDR3 sequences, around a third of them appearing once. Samples came from axillary lymph nodes draining the breast cancer. Sequencing was done on a sample of axillary lymph node tissue. Receptors were obtained from a female donor with breast cancer. Some clones in this sample may be carry-over from other donors' samples.

This clonotype occurred many times. The chain recombines TRBV9 with TRBJ2-1, with 7 nucleotides matching TRBD2. The junction had 5 bases not matched to a gene; V was cut back by 0 bases and J by 5 bases. This CDR3 is built from 15 residues. The germline V gene encodes CDR1 SGDLS and CDR2 YYNGEE. This CDR3 reads CASSVDLAEDNEQFF. The CDR3 DNA reads as TGTGCCAGCAGCGTAGACCTAGCGGAAGACAATGAGCAGTTCTTC.

Many counts were recorded for this clonotype. Here the CDR3 reads CASSLGGEKLFF. In nucleotides, the CDR3 is TGTGCCAGCAGCTTAGGCGGGGAAAAACTGTTTTTT. The chain carries TRBV7-9 and TRBJ1-4; D unresolved. V lost 1 base and J lost 8, with 5 bases in between. CDR3 length equals 12 residues. Germline V gives CDR1 SEHNR, CDR2 FQNEAQ (reference sequence).

This clonotype came up once. The CDR3, as DNA: TGTGCCAGCAGCTCGTCGAGGGACCCGCGAGGGACCCAGTACTTC. This codes for CASSSSRDPRGTQYF. J is TRBJ2-5 and V is TRBV7-9; D may correspond to TRBD1 or TRBD2 (5 bases each). This CDR3 is built from 15 residues. Between the trimmed V and J ends, which lost 4 bases and 7 bases, there was a span of 19 bases. In germline, CDR1 is SEHNR, CDR2 FQNEAQ (reference sequence).

In its sample, this clonotype was seen many times. The rearrangement uses TRBV12-3 or TRBV12-4 and TRBJ2-7, with 10 bases fitting TRBD2. This CDR3 has 16 residues. The V segment lost 1 base and the J segment 6 bases; nucleotides outside the gene matches: 9. CDR3 nucleotides: TGTGCCAGCAGTTTAGTCGAAGCGGGAGGGCCTTCCGAGCAGTACTTC. It translates to CASSLVEAGGPSEQYF.

This clonotype has a count of ten or more. V gene TRBV2 combines with J gene TRBJ2-7; perhaps TRBD1 as D (5 bases). Germline V gene sequence: CDR1 SNHLY, CDR2 FYNNEI. The CDR3 is made up of 12 amino acids. The V end was cut by 4 bases, the J end by 3 bases, with 7 bases between. The CDR3 coding sequence is TGTGCCAGCAGTGGGGGCCGCTACGAGCAGTACTTC. This sequence encodes CASSGGRYEQYF. The variable domain in full, with the rest retrieved from reference TRBV2 and TRBJ2-7, is EPEVTQTPSHQVTQMGQEVILRCVPISNHLYFYWYRQILGQKVEFLVSFYNNEISEKSEIFDDQFSVERPDGSNFTLKIRSTKLEDSAMYFCASSGGRYEQYFGPGTRLTVT.

The rearrangement uses TRBV5-1 and TRBJ2-7; 11 bases map to TRBD1. Germline V gives CDR1 SGHRS, CDR2 YFSETQ. J lost 3 bases, V lost 4 bases, and 9 bases had no gene match. The CDR3 is 16 amino acids. CDR3 sequence (DNA): TGCGCCAGCAGCCCTGGTGGACAGGGGGCCATCTACGAGCAGTACTTC. It is translated as CASSPGGQGAIYEQYF.

The V and J genes are TRBV29-1 and TRBJ1-6, with D tentatively TRBD1 (6 bases). The V gene lost 4 bases and the J gene lost 0 bases, with 19 bases spanning the gap. Per the germline V gene, CDR1 is SQVTM and CDR2 is ANQGSEA. There are 18 residues in the CDR3. DNA of the CDR3: TGCAGCGTTGCCACCAGCAGGGGCCGTAACTCCTATAATTCACCCCTCCACTTT. This sequence encodes CSVATSRGRNSYNSPLHF.

This clonotype was observed many times. The chain has TRBV9 and TRBJ2-4; D unclear. In germline, CDR1 is SGDLS, CDR2 YYNGEE. The CDR3 has 13 residues. Trimming shortened V by 0 bases and J by 8 bases, and 9 bases separated the two germline ends. This CDR3 is CASSVEGRDIQYF. The DNA for the CDR3 is TGTGCCAGCAGCGTAGAGGGTAGGGACATTCAGTACTTC.

This clonotype has at least ten counts. The chain joins TRBV5-4 to TRBJ2-7; D remains ambiguous. The CDR3 is made up of 14 amino acids. Germline V CDR1 and CDR2: SGHNT, YYREEE (reference sequence). V lost 0 bases and J lost 3, with 10 bases in between. Written as DNA, the CDR3 is TGTGCCAGCAGCTTGGACATTACCCTCTACGAGCAGTACTTC. Its translation: CASSLDITLYEQYF.

This clonotype showed up just a few times. Possible read error: a much larger clone is one base away. The rearrangement uses TRBV19 and TRBJ2-2; 14 positions agree with TRBD2. CDR1 and CDR2 (germline): LNHDA, SQIVND (reference sequence). This CDR3 has 17 amino acids. The CDR3 nucleotides read TGTGCCAGTAGTATCGGACTAGCGGGGGGCAGGGCCGGGGAGCTGCTTTTT. Protein: CASSIGLAGGRAGELLF.

This clonotype was seen many times. The chain links TRBV7-9 to TRBJ1-5; D possibly corresponds to TRBD1 (5 bases). Germline values: CDR1 SEHNR, CDR2 FQNEAQ (reference sequence). The CDR3 has 13 amino acids. V lost 5 bases, J lost 4 bases, and 9 bases lay in between. The chain's CDR3 is CASSPGRNQPQHF. The CDR3 DNA sequence: TGTGCCAGCAGCCCGGGACGGAATCAGCCCCAGCATTTT.

The genes are TRBV20-1 and TRBJ2-5, with TRBD2 identical over 14 bases. The J segment lost 3 bases and the V segment lost 5 bases, leaving 2 bases of the junction unmatched. CDR1 is DFQATT, CDR2 SNEGSKA, per germline (reference sequence). CDR3 length equals 14 residues. This chain's CDR3 is CSALTSGGEETQYF. CDR3 DNA sequence: TGCAGTGCTCTGACTAGCGGGGGGGAAGAGACCCAGTACTTC.

This clonotype was picked up many times. V and J are TRBV4-1 and TRBJ2-7; either TRBD1 or TRBD2 may supply D (5 bases each). V lost 1 base, J lost 5 bases, and 9 bases lay in between. This CDR3 is built from 13 residues. Germline CDR1 MGHRA, CDR2 YSYEKL. The CDR3 DNA reads as TGCGCCAGCAGCCAAGCGGGGCAGAACGAGCAGTACTTC. Translation gives CASSQAGQNEQYF.

In regard to this clonotype: A much larger clone lies a single base off, so this may be a read error. Likely a read error: the CDR3 ends without its conserved phenylalanine or tryptophan. The gene calls are TRBV7-2 and TRBJ2-1, with 9 bases that match TRBD2. V was pared by 3 bases and J by 7 bases, with 4 bases of the junction left unmatched. The germline V gene has CDR1 SGHTA and CDR2 FQGNSA. The CDR3 has 14 amino acids. CDR3 protein: CASSFSGSLNEQFL. DNA of the CDR3: TGTGCCAGCAGCTTTAGCGGGAGTTTGAATGAGCAGTTCCTC.

This clonotype was seen a few times. This sequence joins TRBV28 and TRBJ1-3; D call uncertain. V gave up 8 bases and J gave up 0 bases, with 17 bases separating them. CDR1 and CDR2 (germline): MDHEN, SYDVKM. This CDR3 is 16 amino acids long. CDR3: CASGPKTVLSGNTIYF. CDR3 coding DNA: TGTGCCAGCGGGCCCAAAACAGTCCTCTCTGGAAACACCATATATTTT.

This clonotype was detected ten times or more. This chain connects TRBV14 to TRBJ2-2; D perhaps matches TRBD2 (5 bases). The V gene's germline CDR1 is SGHDN and CDR2 FVKESK. CDR3 length equals 13 residues. V lost 4 bases, J lost 8 bases, and 11 bases lay in between. CDR3 amino acids: CASSLGLIGELFF. The CDR3 nucleotides read TGTGCCAGCAGCCTCGGACTTATAGGGGAGCTGTTTTTT.

The rearrangement uses TRBV28 and TRBJ2-7; D tentatively reads TRBD1 or TRBD2 (6 bases each). The CDR3 is made up of 15 amino acids. V was clipped by 7 bases and J by 3 bases, with 19 bases between them. Germline loops: CDR1 MDHEN, CDR2 SYDVKM. CDR3 sequence: CASTLGGSVIYEQYF. The DNA of the CDR3 is TGTGCCAGCACGCTAGGGGGGTCCGTAATCTACGAGCAGTACTTC.

For this clonotype: It may be a read error: a sequence one base away is much more abundant. The chain recombines TRBV9 with TRBJ2-7, with a tentative D call TRBD1 (6 bases). Germline CDR1 is SGDLS and CDR2 is YYNGEE. This CDR3 contains 15 residues. This chain's CDR3 is CAGSVEAGDTYEQYF. The CDR3 coding sequence is TGTGCCGGCAGCGTAGAAGCCGGGGACACCTACGAGCAGTACTTC.

This chain links TRBV29-1 with TRBJ2-1; 7 bases are a match to TRBD1. Germline V gene data show CDR1 as SQVTM and CDR2 as ANQGSEA. The CDR3 is 9 amino acids. With 4 bases clipped from V and 16 bases from J, the junction kept 4 bases outside the gene matches. In DNA, the CDR3 is TGCAGCGTTGGAGGGACAGATTTCTTC. Protein product: CSVGGTDFF.

This clonotype was counted ten times or more. The chain links TRBV12-3 or TRBV12-4 to TRBJ2-7, with a weak D call TRBD2 (5 bases). Between the trimmed V and J ends, which lost 3 bases and 3 bases, there was a span of 12 bases. The CDR3 sequence is 14 residues long. In nucleotides, the CDR3 is TGTGCCAGCAGTTTGAGAGGGCTTGTCTACGAGCAGTACTTC. Its protein is CASSLRGLVYEQYF.

The J gene is TRBJ2-3, the V gene TRBV7-3, with 12 bases aligning to TRBD2. Trimming at V came to 5 bases and at J to 10 bases, leaving 16 bases not matched to a gene. The CDR3 has 17 amino acids. CDR1 and CDR2 (germline): SGHTA, FQGTGA. The CDR3 is CASSPKGLAGGGDPQYF. CDR3 nucleotides: TGTGCCAGCAGCCCAAAGGGGCTAGCGGGGGGGGGTGATCCGCAGTATTTT.

Notes on this clonotype: Germline is not matched at one junction end, which may reflect a read error. This chain uses TRBV19 with TRBJ2-1; 13 bases agree with TRBD2. The CDR3 consists of 17 residues. Germline CDR1 and CDR2: LNHDA and SQIVND (reference sequence). In DNA form, the CDR3 reads TGTGCCAGTACGCGACTAGCGGGGGGAAGCTCCTACAATGAGCAGTCCTTC. Translation gives CASTRLAGGSSYNEQSF.

The chain carries TRBV19 and TRBJ2-3, with TRBD1 matching 8 bases. The CDR3 totals 15 residues. CDR1 is LNHDA and CDR2 is SQIVND in the germline V gene (reference sequence). V gave up 6 bases and J gave up 2 bases; unmatched junction bases: 7. The CDR3 region has the DNA TGTGCCAGTAGCGCAGGGGGCGCCTACACAGATACGCAGTATTTT. Translation gives CASSAGGAYTDTQYF.

The chain joins TRBV9 to TRBJ1-3; no clear D. V lost 5 bases to trimming and J lost 0 bases, with 9 bases between them. Germline values: CDR1 SGDLS, CDR2 YYNGEE. The CDR3 runs 14 residues. For the CDR3, the DNA is TGTGCCAGCAGTAGGCTGTGCTCTGGAAACACCATATATTTT. It yields the protein CASSRLCSGNTIYF.

This clonotype was observed many times. The chain has TRBV14 and TRBJ1-4; unclear D gene. V dropped 5 bases and J dropped 10 bases, with 14 bases sitting between them. CDR1 SGHDN and CDR2 FVKESK come from the germline V gene. The CDR3 spans 13 residues. CDR3 coding DNA: TGTGCCAGCAGCATAGGGTCGACTGGAAAACTGTTTTTT. Translated: CASSIGSTGKLFF.